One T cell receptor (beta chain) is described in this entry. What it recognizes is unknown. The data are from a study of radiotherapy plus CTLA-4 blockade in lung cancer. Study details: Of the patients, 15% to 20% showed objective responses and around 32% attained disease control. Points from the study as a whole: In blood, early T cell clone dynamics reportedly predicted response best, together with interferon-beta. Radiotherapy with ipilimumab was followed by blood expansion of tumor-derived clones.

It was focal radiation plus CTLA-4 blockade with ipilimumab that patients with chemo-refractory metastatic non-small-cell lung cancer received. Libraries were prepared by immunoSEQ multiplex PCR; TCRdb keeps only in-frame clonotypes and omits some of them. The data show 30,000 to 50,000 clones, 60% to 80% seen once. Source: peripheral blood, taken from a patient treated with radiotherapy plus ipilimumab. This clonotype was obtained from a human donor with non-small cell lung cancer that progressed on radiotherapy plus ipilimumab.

CDR3 residues: CASSQTSGGASYNEQFF. CDR3 sequence (DNA): TGTGCCAGCAGCCAAACTAGCGGGGGTGCCTCCTACAATGAGCAGTTCTTC. The chain uses TRBV9 and TRBJ2-1; 11 positions match TRBD2. The CDR3 extends over 17 amino acids. J gave up 0 bases and V 4 bases, and 6 bases lay outside the gene matches. The V gene's germline CDR1 is SGDLS and CDR2 YYNGEE.